These 7 T cell receptor beta chains originate from one sample sequenced in a study of OX40 agonist ivuxolimab in advanced cancers. Assay used: immunoSEQ multiplex PCR; TCRdb lists only in-frame clones, some missing. The sample comprises about 40,000 clones, 88% of which are singletons, and 20% to 25% rests with the top ten. The material was CD4+ or CD8+ T cells sorted from blood, obtained in a trial of the OX40 agonist ivuxolimab. The origin of the receptors is an adult with an advanced solid tumor such as melanoma, head and neck, liver or kidney cancer.

The table lists this clone with a count of one. The rearrangement uses TRBV4-1 and TRBJ2-7; TRBD1 matches at 7 bases. Germline CDR1 and CDR2: MGHRA and YSYEKL. This CDR3 is built from 18 residues. Trimming at V came to 3 bases and at J to 1 base, leaving 15 bases not matched to a gene. Here the CDR3 DNA reads TGCGCCAGCAGCCAGCTAGGGGGCCAGGGGCGCGAATCCTACGAGCAGTACTTC. Encoded protein: CASSQLGGQGRESYEQYF.

This clone came up a few times. This chain joins TRBV7-9 and TRBJ2-7, with D perhaps matching TRBD1 or TRBD2 (5 bases each). This CDR3 has 14 residues. Germline V lookup: CDR1 SEHNR, CDR2 FQNEAQ (reference sequence). Trimming left V 5 bases short and J 0 bases short, with 11 bases between. The CDR3 sequence is CASSPRGNSYEQYF. CDR3 sequence (DNA): TGTGCCAGCAGCCCTCGGGGCAACTCCTACGAGCAGTACTTC.

This rearrangement joins TRBV4-1 to TRBJ2-7; TRBD2 matches at 8 bases. Germline loops: CDR1 MGHRA, CDR2 YSYEKL. The junction had 5 bases not matched to a gene; V was cut back by 1 base and J by 6 bases. CDR3 length equals 14 residues. The CDR3 loop reads CASSQVGTRTEQYF. CDR3 in DNA: TGCGCCAGCAGCCAAGTTGGGACTAGGACCGAGCAGTACTTC.

This chain uses TRBV4-1 with TRBJ2-5, with unresolved D. The DNA end favors TRBJ2-7, so the J call may be wrong. Germline-derived CDR1 and CDR2 are MGHRA and YSYEKL. This CDR3 region has 13 residues. The CDR3 DNA reads TGCGCCAGCAGCCAAGGGCTAGGCTACGAGCAGTACTTC. This translates into CASSQGLGYEQYF.

The V and J genes are TRBV28 and TRBJ2-2; 10 bases are shared with TRBD2. CDR1 is MDHEN and CDR2 is SYDVKM in the germline V gene. Losses at the gene ends were 0 bases for V and 6 bases for J; bases not matched to a gene: 7. There are 17 residues in the CDR3. The CDR3 protein is CASSLWGLAIGPGELFF. In nucleotides, the CDR3 is TGTGCCAGCAGTTTATGGGGACTAGCGATTGGCCCCGGGGAGCTGTTTTTT.

V usage is TRBV6-5 and J usage is TRBJ2-1; 8 positions match TRBD2. V shed 3 bases, J shed 7 bases, and the junction held 5 bases outside the gene matches. Germline CDR1 reads MNHEY; CDR2 reads SVGAGI. The CDR3 is made up of 14 amino acids. The CDR3 nucleotides read TGTGCCAGCAGTTATTTCGGGACTAGTAATGAGCAGTTCTTC. Protein: CASSYFGTSNEQFF.

In its sample, this clone was seen many times. The chain is built from TRBV13 and TRBJ2-2; maybe TRBD2 (8 bases). The CDR3 contains 15 residues. The V and J ends lost 5 bases and 5 bases respectively, with 15 bases between them. In germline, CDR1 is PRHDT, CDR2 FYEKMQ (reference sequence). The CDR3 is CASSRLAGQTGELFF. CDR3 nucleotides: TGTGCCAGCAGCCGATTAGCGGGACAGACCGGGGAGCTGTTTTTT.